The present entry profiles one T cell receptor beta chain with its context. The authors' processing: The authors estimated nucleated cell counts from reference gene primer amplification. Some clones are missing from TCRdb's copy, which holds only in-frame ones; the method was immunoSEQ multiplex PCR. The V and J calls and clone size were taken over from that table, and D and trimming were inferred from the DNA. This sample has about 200,000 clones, with roughly 79% found just once. The sample belongs to a study of blood T cell repertoires in COVID-19. Study background: Donors in the United States, Italy and Spain gave samples during acute or convalescent COVID-19. The analysed material was cDNA or gDNA that came from T cells, B-cell-depleted T cells, or PBMCs.

Participants' own reports of clinical history determined their cohort assignment. Germline CDR1 SGHVS, CDR2 FQNEAQ. CDR3 length equals 16 residues. Trimming removed 4 bases from V and 0 bases from J; junction bases left unmatched: 4. The receptor comes from a man aged 35 to 55 who had recovered from COVID-19. The source material was PBMCs or T cells enriched from blood (not recorded which). V usage is TRBV7-8 and J usage is TRBJ1-5, with 9 bases aligning to TRBD1. The CDR3 spells CASSSQQGASNQPQHF. The CDR3 coding sequence is TGTGCCAGCAGCTCACAACAGGGGGCTAGCAATCAGCCCCAGCATTTT.